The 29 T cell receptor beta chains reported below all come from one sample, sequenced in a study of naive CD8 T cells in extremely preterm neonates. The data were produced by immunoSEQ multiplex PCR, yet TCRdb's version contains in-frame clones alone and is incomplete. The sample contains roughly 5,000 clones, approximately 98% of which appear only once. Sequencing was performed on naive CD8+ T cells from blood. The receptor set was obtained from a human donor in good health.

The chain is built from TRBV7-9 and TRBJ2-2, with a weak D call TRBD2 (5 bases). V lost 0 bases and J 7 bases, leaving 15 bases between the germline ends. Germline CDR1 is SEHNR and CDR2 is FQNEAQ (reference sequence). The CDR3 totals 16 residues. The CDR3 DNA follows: TGTGCCAGCAGCTTAGCGGGAGAGTGGGCGAACGGGGAGCTGTTTTTT. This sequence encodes CASSLAGEWANGELFF.

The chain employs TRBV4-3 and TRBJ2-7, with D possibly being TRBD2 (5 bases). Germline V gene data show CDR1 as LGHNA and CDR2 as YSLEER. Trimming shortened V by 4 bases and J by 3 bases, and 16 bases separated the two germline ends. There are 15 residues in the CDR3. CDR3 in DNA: TGCGCCAGCAGCCGATCTCTTTACGGGGACTACGAGCAGTACTTC. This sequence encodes CASSRSLYGDYEQYF.

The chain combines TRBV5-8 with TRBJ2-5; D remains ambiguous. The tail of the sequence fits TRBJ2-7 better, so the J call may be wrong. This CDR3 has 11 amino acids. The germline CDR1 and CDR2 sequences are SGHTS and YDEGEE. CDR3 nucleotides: TGTGCCAGCAGCGGTACCTACGAGCAGTACTTC. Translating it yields CASSGTYEQYF.

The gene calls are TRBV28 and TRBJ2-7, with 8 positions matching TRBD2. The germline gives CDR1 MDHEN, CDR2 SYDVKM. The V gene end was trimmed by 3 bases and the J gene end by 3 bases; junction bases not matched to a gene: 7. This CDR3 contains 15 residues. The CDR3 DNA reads TGTGCCAGCAGTTTGGCCATAGCGGGGAACTACGAGCAGTACTTC. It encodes CASSLAIAGNYEQYF.

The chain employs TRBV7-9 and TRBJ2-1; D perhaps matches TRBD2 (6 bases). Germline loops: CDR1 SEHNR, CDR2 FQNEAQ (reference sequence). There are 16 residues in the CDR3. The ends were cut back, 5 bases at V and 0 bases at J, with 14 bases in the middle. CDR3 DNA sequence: TGTGCCAGCAGCCACAATAGCGGAGTCTCCTACAATGAGCAGTTCTTC. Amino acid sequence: CASSHNSGVSYNEQFF.

The CDR3 loop reads CASSQIRSGTGYYGYTF. Written as DNA, the CDR3 is TGCGCCAGCAGCCAAATCCGTTCCGGGACAGGTTACTATGGCTACACCTTC. The chain recombines TRBV4-1 with TRBJ1-2; 8 bases agree with TRBD1. V shed 2 bases and J 3 bases; nucleotides not matched to a gene: 11. CDR1 is MGHRA, CDR2 YSYEKL, per germline. This CDR3 region has 17 residues.

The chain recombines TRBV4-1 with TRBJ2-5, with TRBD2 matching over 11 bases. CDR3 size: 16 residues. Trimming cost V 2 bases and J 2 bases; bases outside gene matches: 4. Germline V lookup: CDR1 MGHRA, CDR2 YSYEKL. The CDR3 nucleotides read TGCGCCAGCAGCCAAATAGCGGGAGGGGGGCAAGAGACCCAGTACTTC. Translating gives CASSQIAGGGQETQYF.

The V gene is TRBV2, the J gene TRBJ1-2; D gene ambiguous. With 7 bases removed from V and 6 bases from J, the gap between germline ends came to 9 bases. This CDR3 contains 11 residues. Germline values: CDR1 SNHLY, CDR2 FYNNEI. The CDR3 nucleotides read TGTGCCAGCACTTTAGAGGATGGCTACACCTTC. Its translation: CASTLEDGYTF.

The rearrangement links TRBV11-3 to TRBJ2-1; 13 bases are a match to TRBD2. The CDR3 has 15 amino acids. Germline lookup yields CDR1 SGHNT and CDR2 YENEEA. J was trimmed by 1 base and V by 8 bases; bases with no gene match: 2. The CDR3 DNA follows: TGTGCCAGCCGGACTAGCGGGAGTTCCTACAATGAGCAGTTCTTC. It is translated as CASRTSGSSYNEQFF.

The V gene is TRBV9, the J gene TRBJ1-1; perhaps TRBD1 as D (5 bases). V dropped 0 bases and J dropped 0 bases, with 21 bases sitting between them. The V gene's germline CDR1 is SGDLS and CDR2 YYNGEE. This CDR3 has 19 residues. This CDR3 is CASSVGGAPGRAVNTEAFF. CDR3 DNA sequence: TGTGCCAGCAGCGTAGGTGGGGCACCTGGGAGGGCAGTGAACACTGAAGCTTTCTTT.

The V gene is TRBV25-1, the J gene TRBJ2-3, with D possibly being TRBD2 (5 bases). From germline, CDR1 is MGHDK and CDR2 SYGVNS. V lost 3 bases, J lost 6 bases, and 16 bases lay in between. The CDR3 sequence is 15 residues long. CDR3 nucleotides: TGTGCCAGCAGTGATTCGAGCGGCCGGTGGGATACGCAGTATTTT. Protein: CASSDSSGRWDTQYF.

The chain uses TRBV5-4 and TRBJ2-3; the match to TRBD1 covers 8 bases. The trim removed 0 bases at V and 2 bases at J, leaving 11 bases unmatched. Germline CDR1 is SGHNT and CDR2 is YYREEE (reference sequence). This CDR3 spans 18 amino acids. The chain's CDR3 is CASSLEGLGQDYTDTQYF. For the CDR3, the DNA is TGTGCCAGCAGCTTGGAGGGCCTGGGACAGGATTACACAGATACGCAGTATTTT.

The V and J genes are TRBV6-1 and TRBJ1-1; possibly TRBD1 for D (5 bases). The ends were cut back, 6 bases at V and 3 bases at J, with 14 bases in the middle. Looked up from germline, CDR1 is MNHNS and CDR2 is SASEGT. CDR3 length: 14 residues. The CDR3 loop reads CASSETTGDTEAFF. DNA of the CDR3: TGTGCCAGCAGCGAGACCACGGGGGACACTGAAGCTTTCTTT.

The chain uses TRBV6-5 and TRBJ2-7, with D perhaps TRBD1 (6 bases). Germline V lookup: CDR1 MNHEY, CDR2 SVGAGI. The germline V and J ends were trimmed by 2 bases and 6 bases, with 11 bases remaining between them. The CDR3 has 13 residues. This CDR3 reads CASSYPDRSEQYF. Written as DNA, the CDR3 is TGTGCCAGCAGTTACCCGGACAGATCCGAGCAGTACTTC.

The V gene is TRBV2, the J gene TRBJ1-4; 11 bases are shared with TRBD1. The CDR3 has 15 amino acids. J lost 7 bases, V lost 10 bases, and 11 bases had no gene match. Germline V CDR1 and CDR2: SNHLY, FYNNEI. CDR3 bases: TGTGCCACCATAGACCCGGGACAGGGGGTTGAAAAACTGTTTTTT. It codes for CATIDPGQGVEKLFF.

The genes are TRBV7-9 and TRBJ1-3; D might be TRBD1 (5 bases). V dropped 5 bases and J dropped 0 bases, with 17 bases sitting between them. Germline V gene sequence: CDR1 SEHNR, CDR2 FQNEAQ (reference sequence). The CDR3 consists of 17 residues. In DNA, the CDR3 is TGTGCCAGCAGCCAGCAATCTTCAGGGTACTCTGGAAACACCATATATTTT. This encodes CASSQQSSGYSGNTIYF.

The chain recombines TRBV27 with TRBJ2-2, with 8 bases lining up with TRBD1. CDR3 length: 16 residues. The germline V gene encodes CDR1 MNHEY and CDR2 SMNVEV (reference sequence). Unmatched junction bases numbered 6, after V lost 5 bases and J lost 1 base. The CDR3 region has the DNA TGTGCCAGCAGTGCGGACAGGGAAGAGAACACCGGGGAGCTGTTTTTT. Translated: CASSADREENTGELFF.

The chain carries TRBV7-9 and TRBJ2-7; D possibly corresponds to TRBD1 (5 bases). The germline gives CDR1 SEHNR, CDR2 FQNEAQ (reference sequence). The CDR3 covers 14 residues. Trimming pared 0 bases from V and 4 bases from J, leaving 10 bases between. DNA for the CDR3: TGTGCCAGCAGCTTAGCTGCCAGGGCTTACGAGCAGTACTTC. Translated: CASSLAARAYEQYF.

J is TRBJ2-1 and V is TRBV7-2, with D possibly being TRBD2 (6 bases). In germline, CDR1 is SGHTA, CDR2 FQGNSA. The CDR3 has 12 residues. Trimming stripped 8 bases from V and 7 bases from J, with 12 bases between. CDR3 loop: CASSEGRNEQFF. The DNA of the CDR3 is TGTGCCAGCTCGGAGGGAAGGAATGAGCAGTTCTTC. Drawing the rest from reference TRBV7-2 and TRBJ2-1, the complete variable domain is GAGVSQSPSNKVTEKGKDVELRCDPISGHTALYWYRQSLGQGLEFLIYFQGNSAPDKSGLPSDRFSAERTGGSVSTLTIQRTQQEDSAVYLCASSEGRNEQFFGPGTRLTVL.

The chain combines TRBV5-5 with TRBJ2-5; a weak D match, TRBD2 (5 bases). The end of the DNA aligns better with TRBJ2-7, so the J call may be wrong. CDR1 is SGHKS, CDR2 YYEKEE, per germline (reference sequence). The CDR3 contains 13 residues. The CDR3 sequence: CASRAGMGYEQYF. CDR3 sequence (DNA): TGTGCCAGCAGGGCCGGGATGGGATACGAGCAGTACTTC.

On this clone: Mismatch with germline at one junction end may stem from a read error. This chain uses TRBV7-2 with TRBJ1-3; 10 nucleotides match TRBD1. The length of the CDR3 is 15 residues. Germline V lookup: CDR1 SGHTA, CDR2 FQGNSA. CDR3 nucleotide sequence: TGTGCCGGCAGCCCACGGACAGGGGGTGTGGACACCATATATTTT. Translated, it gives CAGSPRTGGVDTIYF.

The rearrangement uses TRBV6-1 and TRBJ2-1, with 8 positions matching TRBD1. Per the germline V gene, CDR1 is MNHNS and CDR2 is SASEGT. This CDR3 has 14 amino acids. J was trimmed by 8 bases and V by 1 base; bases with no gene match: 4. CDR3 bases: TGTGCCAGCAGTGAAGGGCAGGGGGCGGATGAGCAGTTCTTC. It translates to CASSEGQGADEQFF.

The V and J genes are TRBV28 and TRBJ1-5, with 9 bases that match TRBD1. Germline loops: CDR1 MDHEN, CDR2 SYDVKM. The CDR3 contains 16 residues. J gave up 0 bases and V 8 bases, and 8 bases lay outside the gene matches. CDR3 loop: CASRDREYNSNQPQHF. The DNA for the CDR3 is TGTGCCAGCCGGGACAGGGAGTACAATAGCAATCAGCCCCAGCATTTT. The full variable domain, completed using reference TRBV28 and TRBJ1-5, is DVKVTQSSRYLVKRTGEKVFLECVQDMDHENMFWYRQDPGLGLRLIYFSYDVKMKEKGDIPEGYSVSREKKERFSLILESASTNQTSMYLCASRDREYNSNQPQHFGDGTRLSIL.

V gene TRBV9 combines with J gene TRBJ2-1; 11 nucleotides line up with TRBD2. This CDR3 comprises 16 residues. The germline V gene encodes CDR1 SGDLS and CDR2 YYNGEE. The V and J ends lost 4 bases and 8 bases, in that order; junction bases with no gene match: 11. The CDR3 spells CASSPSTSGTLDEQFF. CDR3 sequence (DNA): TGTGCCAGCAGCCCTTCGACTAGCGGGACCCTCGATGAGCAGTTCTTC.

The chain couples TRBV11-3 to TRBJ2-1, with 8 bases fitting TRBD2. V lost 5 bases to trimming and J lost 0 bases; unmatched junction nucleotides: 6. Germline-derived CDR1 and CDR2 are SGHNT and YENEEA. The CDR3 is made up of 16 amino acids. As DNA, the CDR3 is TGTGCCAGCAGCCTCGAGCGGGAGAGCTCCTACAATGAGCAGTTCTTC. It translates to CASSLERESSYNEQFF.

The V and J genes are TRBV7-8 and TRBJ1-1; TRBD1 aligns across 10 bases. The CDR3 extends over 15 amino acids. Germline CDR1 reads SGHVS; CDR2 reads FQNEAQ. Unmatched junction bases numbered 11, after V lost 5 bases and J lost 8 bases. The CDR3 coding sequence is TGTGCCAGCAGCCAAAGACAGGGGGCCGTCATAGAAGCTTTCTTT. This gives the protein CASSQRQGAVIEAFF. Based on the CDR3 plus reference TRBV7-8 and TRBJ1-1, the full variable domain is GAGVSQSPRYKVAKRGQDVALRCDPISGHVSLFWYQQALGQGPEFLTYFQNEAQLDKSGLPSDRFFAERPEGSVSTLKIQRTQQEDSAVYLCASSQRQGAVIEAFFGQGTRLTVV.

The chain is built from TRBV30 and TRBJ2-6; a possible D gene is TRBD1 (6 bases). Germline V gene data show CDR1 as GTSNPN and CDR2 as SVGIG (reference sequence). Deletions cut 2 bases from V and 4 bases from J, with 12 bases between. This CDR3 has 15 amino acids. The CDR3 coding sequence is TGTGCCTGGAGTTTTACAGGGACAGGGGCCAACGTCCTGACTTTC. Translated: CAWSFTGTGANVLTF.

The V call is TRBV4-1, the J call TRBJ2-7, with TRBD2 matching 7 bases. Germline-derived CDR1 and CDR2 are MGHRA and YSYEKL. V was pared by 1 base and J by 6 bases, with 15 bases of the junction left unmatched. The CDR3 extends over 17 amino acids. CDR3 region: CASSQAPPPGGPTEQYF. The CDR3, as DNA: TGCGCCAGCAGCCAAGCGCCTCCGCCGGGAGGTCCCACCGAGCAGTACTTC.

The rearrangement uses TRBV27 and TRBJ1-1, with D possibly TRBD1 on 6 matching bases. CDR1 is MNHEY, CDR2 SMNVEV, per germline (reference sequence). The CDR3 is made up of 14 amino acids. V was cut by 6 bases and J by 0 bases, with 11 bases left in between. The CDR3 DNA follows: TGTGCCAGCAGGCGACAGGCTTTGAACACTGAAGCTTTCTTT. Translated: CASRRQALNTEAFF.